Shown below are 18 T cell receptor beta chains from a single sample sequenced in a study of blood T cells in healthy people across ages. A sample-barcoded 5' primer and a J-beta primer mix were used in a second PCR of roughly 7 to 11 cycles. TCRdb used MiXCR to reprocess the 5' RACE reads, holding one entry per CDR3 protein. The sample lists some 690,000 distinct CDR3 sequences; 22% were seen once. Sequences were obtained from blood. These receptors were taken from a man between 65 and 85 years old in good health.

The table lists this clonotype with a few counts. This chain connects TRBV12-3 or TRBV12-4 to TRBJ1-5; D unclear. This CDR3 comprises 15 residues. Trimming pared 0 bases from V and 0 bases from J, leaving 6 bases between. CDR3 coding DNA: TGTGCCAGCAGTTTAGCACACCCTAGCAATCAGCCCCAGCATTTT. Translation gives CASSLAHPSNQPQHF.

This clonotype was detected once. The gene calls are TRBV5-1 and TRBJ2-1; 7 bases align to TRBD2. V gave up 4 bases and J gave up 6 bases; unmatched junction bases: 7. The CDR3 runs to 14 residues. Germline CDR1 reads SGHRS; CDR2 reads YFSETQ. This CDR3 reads CASSAGLLINEQFF. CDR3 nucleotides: TGCGCCAGCAGCGCGGGACTACTCATCAATGAGCAGTTCTTC.

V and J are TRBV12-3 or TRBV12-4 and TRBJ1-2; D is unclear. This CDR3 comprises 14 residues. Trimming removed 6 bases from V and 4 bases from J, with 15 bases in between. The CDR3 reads CASSPFSYSYGYTF. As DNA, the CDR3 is TGTGCCAGCAGCCCCTTTTCTTATAGCTATGGCTACACCTTC.

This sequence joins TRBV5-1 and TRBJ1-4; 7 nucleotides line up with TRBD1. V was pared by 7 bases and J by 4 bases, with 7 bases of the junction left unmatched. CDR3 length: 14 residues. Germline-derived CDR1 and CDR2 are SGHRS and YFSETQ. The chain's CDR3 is CASRFGQDNEKLFF. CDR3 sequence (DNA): TGCGCCAGCCGGTTTGGACAGGATAATGAAAAACTGTTTTTT.

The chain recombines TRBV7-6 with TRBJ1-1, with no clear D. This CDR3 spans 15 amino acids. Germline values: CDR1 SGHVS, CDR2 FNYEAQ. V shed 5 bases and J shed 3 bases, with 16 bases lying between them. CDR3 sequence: CASSPMRGLDTEAFF. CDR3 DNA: TGTGCCAGCAGCCCGATGCGAGGTCTGGACACTGAAGCTTTCTTT. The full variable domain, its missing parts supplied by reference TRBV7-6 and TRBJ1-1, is GAGVSQSPRYKVTKRGQDVALRCDPISGHVSLYWYRQALGQGPEFLTYFNYEAQQDKSGLPNDRFSAERPEGSISTLTIQRTEQRDSAMYRCASSPMRGLDTEAFFGQGTRLTVV.

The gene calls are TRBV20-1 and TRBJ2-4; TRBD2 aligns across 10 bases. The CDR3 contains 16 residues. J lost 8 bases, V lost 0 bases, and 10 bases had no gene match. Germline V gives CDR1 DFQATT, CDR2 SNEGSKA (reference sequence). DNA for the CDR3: TGCAGTGCTAGAGAGGGGAGCGGGAGGGTCCGTGACATTCAGTACTTC. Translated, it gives CSAREGSGRVRDIQYF.

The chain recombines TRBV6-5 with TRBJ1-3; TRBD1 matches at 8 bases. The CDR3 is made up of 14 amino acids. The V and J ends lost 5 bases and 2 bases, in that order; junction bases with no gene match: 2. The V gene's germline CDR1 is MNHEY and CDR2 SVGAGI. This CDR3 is CASSKQGAGNTIYF. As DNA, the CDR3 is TGTGCCAGCAGTAAACAGGGGGCTGGAAACACCATATATTTT.

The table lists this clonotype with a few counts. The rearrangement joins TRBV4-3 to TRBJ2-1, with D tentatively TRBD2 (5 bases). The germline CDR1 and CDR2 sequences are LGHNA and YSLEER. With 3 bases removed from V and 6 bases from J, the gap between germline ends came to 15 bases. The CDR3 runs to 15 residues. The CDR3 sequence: CASSQLLVGLNEQFF. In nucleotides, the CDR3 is TGCGCCAGCAGCCAGTTACTAGTGGGCCTCAATGAGCAGTTCTTC.

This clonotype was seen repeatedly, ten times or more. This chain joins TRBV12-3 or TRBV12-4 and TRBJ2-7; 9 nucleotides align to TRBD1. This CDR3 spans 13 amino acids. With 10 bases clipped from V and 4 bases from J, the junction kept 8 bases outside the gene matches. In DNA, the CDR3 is TGTGCCACCCGGGACAGGGTATCGTACGAGCAGTACTTC. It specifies CATRDRVSYEQYF.

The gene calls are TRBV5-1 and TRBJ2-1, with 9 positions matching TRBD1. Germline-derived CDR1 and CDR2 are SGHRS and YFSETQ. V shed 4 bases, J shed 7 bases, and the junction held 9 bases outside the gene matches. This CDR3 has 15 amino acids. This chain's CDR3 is CASSASGTGHNEQFF. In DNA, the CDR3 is TGCGCCAGCAGCGCCTCCGGGACAGGGCATAATGAGCAGTTCTTC.

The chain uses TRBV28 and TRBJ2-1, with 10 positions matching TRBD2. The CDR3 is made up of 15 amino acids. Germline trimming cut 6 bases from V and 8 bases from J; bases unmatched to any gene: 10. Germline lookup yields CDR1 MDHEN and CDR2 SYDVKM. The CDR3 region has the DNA TGTGCCAGCAGCGAGACGGGACTAGCGAGGGATGAGCAGTTCTTC. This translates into CASSETGLARDEQFF.

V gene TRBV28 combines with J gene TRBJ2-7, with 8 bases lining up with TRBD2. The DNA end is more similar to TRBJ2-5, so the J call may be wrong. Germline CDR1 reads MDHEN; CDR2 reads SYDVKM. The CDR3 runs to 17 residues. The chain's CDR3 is CASSIPVGRASQETQYF. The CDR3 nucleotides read TGTGCCAGCAGCATACCGGTCGGGAGGGCCAGCCAAGAGACCCAGTACTTC.

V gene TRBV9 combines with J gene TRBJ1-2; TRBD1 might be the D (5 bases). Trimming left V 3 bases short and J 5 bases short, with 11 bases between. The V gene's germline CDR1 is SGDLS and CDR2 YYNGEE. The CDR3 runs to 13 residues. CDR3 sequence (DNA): TGTGCCAGCAGCGCGACGGGGGGGTATGGCTACACCTTC. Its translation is CASSATGGYGYTF. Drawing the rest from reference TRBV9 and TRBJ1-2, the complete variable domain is DSGVTQTPKHLITATGQRVTLRCSPRSGDLSVYWYQQSLDQGLQFLIQYYNGEERAKGNILERFSAQQFPDLHSELNLSSLELGDSALYFCASSATGGYGYTFGSGTRLTVV.

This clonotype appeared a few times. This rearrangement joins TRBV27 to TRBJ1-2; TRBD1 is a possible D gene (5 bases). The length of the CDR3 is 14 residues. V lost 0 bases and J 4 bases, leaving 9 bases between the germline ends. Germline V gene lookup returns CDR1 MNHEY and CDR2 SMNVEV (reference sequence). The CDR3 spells CASSLSSQGYGYTF. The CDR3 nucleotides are TGTGCCAGCAGTTTATCGAGTCAGGGCTATGGCTACACCTTC.

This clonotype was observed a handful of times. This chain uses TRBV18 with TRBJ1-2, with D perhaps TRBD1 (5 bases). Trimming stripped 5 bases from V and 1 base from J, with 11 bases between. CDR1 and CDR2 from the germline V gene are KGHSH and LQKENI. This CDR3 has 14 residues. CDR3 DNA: TGTGCCAGCTCAACCTACGGGGGTAACTATGGCTACACCTTC. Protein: CASSTYGGNYGYTF.

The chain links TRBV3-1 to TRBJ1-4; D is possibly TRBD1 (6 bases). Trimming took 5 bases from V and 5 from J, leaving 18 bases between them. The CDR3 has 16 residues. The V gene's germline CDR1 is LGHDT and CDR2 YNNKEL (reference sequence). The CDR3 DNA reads TGTGCCAGCAGCGGACCCCCAGGACAGCTAAATGAAAAACTGTTTTTT. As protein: CASSGPPGQLNEKLFF.

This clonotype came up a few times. The CDR3 sequence is CASGQGRCGYTF. The CDR3 DNA is TGTGCCAGCGGGCAGGGAAGATGTGGCTACACCTTC. The chain uses TRBV28 and TRBJ1-2, with D tentatively TRBD1 (5 bases). The ends were cut back, 8 bases at V and 7 bases at J, with 14 bases in the middle. The CDR3 consists of 12 residues. CDR1 MDHEN and CDR2 SYDVKM come from the germline V gene.

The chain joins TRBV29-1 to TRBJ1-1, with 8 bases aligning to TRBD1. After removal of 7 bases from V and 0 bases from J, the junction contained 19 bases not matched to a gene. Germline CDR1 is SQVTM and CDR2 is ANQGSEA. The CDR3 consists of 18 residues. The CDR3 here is CSAAQDRDGPNMNTEAFF. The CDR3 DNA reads TGCAGCGCAGCCCAGGACAGGGACGGGCCAAACATGAACACTGAAGCTTTCTTT.